This note documents a single TCR beta chain sequence. V was trimmed by 2 bases and J by 3 bases, leaving 9 bases between them. CDR1 and CDR2 from the germline V gene are SGHTA and FQGNSA. The CDR3 runs to 14 residues. The sample originates from a study of blood T cell repertoires in COVID-19. Generated by immunoSEQ multiplex PCR, the TCRdb table keeps only in-frame clones and is missing some. Here the sample spans approximately 250,000 clones, approximately 89% being singletons. The source is a woman between 35 and 50 years old who had been exposed to COVID-19. The chain combines TRBV7-2 with TRBJ2-3, with D hard to call. The sequencing sample was made of PBMCs or T cells enriched from blood (not recorded which). The CDR3 sequence is CASSLWPETDTQYF. In DNA, the CDR3 is TGTGCCAGCAGCTTATGGCCAGAAACAGATACGCAGTATTTT.